These T cell receptor beta chains were read from a single sample in a study of blood T cell repertoires in COVID-19. Profiled with immunoSEQ multiplex PCR; TCRdb holds only in-frame clones, not every one. The sample includes 400,000 to 450,000 clones, more than 80% seen only once; the top ten take roughly 1.1%. Sample: PBMCs or T cells enriched from blood (not recorded which). These receptors came from a man aged 25-45 years who had recovered from COVID-19. CDR3s include the opening cysteine and the closing phenylalanine or tryptophan. The D gene is left open where the match is weak. Expanded clones are given a class, and other clones once, few, many or no size at all.

TGTGCCAGCAGCATCAGGGGTGAGGATTACGAGCAGTACTTC | CASSIRGEDYEQYF | TRBJ2-7 | NA | TRBV6-6 | 14 | few
TGTGCCAGCAGCCAGCCGGCAGGGGCAGAGACCCAGTACTTC | CASSQPAGAETQYF | TRBJ2-5 | NA | TRBV7-2 | 14 | NA
TGCGCCAGCAGCTTGGATCCCATCTCTGGGGCCAACGTCCTGACTTTC | CASSLDPISGANVLTF | TRBJ2-6 | NA | TRBV5-1 | 16 | NA
TGTGCCAGCACGACTAGCGGGAGGCCAGCAGAGACCCAGTACTTC | CASTTSGRPAETQYF | TRBJ2-5 | TRBD2 | TRBV25-1 | 15 | NA
TGTGCCAGCAGCCAGTTCCCGACAGGATCCTACGAGCAGTACTTC | CASSQFPTGSYEQYF | TRBJ2-7 | NA | TRBV11-2 | 15 | NA
TGTGCCAGCAGTCAAGGGGGAGACACTGAAGCTTTCTTT | CASSQGGDTEAFF | TRBJ1-1 | NA | TRBV7-9 | 13 | NA
TGTGCTAGTGCTATAGCGGGAGGGGACAATGAGCAGTTCTTC | CASAIAGGDNEQFF | TRBJ2-1 | TRBD2 | TRBV12-5 | 14 | NA
TGTGCCAGCCGGCCGGGACAGGGAATTGAAAAACTGTTTTTT | CASRPGQGIEKLFF | TRBJ1-4 | TRBD1 | TRBV18 | 14 | NA
TGTGCCAGCAGCTTGTCGACAGACAATCAGCCCCAGCATTTT | CASSLSTDNQPQHF | TRBJ1-5 | NA | TRBV5-6 | 14 | once
TGTGCCAGCTCACCGCAGGGAGCGGGTGGCACAGATACGCAGTATTTT | CASSPQGAGGTDTQYF | TRBJ2-3 | NA | TRBV18 | 16 | NA
TGTGCCAGCACTAACAGCGGGAACTATGGCTACACCTTC | CASTNSGNYGYTF | TRBJ1-2 | NA | TRBV6-5 | 13 | NA
TGTGCCAGTAGCACACAGGGCCTCGGTGAGCAGTTCTTC | CASSTQGLGEQFF | TRBJ2-1 | NA | TRBV19 | 13 | once
TGTGCCAGCGAAGAGGAGGGGATTTACGAGCAGTACTTC | CASEEEGIYEQYF | TRBJ2-7 | NA | TRBV2 | 13 | NA
TGTGCTAGCGGCAGGGGGCACCAAGAGACCCAGTACTTC | CASGRGHQETQYF | TRBJ2-5 | TRBD1 | TRBV7-7 | 13 | NA
TGCGCCAGCAGCCTTTTACCTTTAGCGGGAGCGGCAAATGAGCAGTTCTTC | CASSLLPLAGAANEQFF | TRBJ2-1 | TRBD2 | TRBV4-1 | 17 | NA
TGTGCCAGCCTCGGGACAGGGAACCCCTACAATGAGCAGTTCTTC | CASLGTGNPYNEQFF | TRBJ2-1 | TRBD1 | TRBV19 | 15 | NA
TGTGCCAGCGCCAGGGGCGAGGACACTGAAGCTTTCTTT | CASARGEDTEAFF | TRBJ1-1 | NA | TRBV13 | 13 | NA
TGTGCCAGCAGTTTGTTAGGGGTAGGTCAGCCCCAGCATTTT | CASSLLGVGQPQHF | TRBJ1-5 | NA | TRBV28 | 14 | NA
TGTGCCTGGAGTGTACTGCGGGAAGGATGGGAGACCCAGTACTTC | CAWSVLREGWETQYF | TRBJ2-5 | NA | TRBV30 | 15 | NA
TGTGCCTGGAGCGAGGAGGACCATAACTCCTACAATGAGCAGTTCTTC | CAWSEEDHNSYNEQFF | TRBJ2-1 | NA | TRBV30 | 16 | NA
TGTGCCAGCAGCTTAGGACAGGGAAGTCTCAATGAGCAGTTCTTC | CASSLGQGSLNEQFF | TRBJ2-1 | TRBD1 | TRBV7-3 | 15 | NA
TGTGCCAGCAGAGGGACAGGGGTGGCTCAGCCCCAGCATTTT | CASRGTGVAQPQHF | TRBJ1-5 | TRBD1 | TRBV28 | 14 | NA
TGTGCCAGCAGCTTGACTAGCGGATTACAAGAGACCCAGTACTTC | CASSLTSGLQETQYF | TRBJ2-5 | TRBD2 | TRBV11-2 | 15 | NA
TGTGCCAGCAGTGACGCGATTGTCAACACCGGGGAGCTGTTTTTT | CASSDAIVNTGELFF | TRBJ2-2 | NA | TRBV6-1 | 15 | NA
TGTGCCAGCAGCGTAGAGGGTTGGGGGGCCGGGGAGCTGTTTTTT | CASSVEGWGAGELFF | TRBJ2-2 | NA | TRBV9 | 15 | NA
TGTGCCAGCAGCTTAAAGGGGCAGGGGAGTCAGCCCCAGCATTTT | CASSLKGQGSQPQHF | TRBJ1-5 | NA | TRBV7-3 | 15 | NA
TGTGCCAGCAGCCCGCGGGGAGCGGGGCTACAAGAGACCCAGTACTTC | CASSPRGAGLQETQYF | TRBJ2-5 | TRBD2 | TRBV7-2 | 16 | NA
TGTGCCAGCTTAAGGGACAGGGGTCACACCGGGGAGCTGTTTTTT | CASLRDRGHTGELFF | TRBJ2-2 | TRBD1 | TRBV28 | 15 | NA
TGTGCCAGCAGCTTCTCATCTGTCATTGGCCACGAGCAGTACTTC | CASSFSSVIGHEQYF | TRBJ2-7 | NA | TRBV7-9 | 15 | NA
TGCGCCAGCAGCTCTGCTGGACAGGGTAGTTTGGATACGCAGTATTTT | CASSSAGQGSLDTQYF | TRBJ2-3 | TRBD1 | TRBV5-1 | 16 | NA
TGTGCCAGCAGTACCGGACAGGGTAGCTATGGCTACACCTTC | CASSTGQGSYGYTF | TRBJ1-2 | TRBD1 | TRBV27 | 14 | NA
TGTGCCAGTAGGCCAAAAAGCCCGTCGACTAATGAAAAACTGTTTTTT | CASRPKSPSTNEKLFF | TRBJ1-4 | NA | TRBV19 | 16 | once
TGTGCCAGCAGTCGTAGCGGGGGTAGAGGCTCCACCGGGGAGCTGTTTTTT | CASSRSGGRGSTGELFF | TRBJ2-2 | TRBD2 | TRBV6-6 | 17 | NA
TGTGCCAGCAGCTTGCGTAGCGGGGGTTACAATGAGCAGTTCTTC | CASSLRSGGYNEQFF | TRBJ2-1 | TRBD2 | TRBV5-8 | 15 | NA
TGTGCCAGCAGCCCTCAGACAGGGGTGAACACTGAAGCTTTCTTT | CASSPQTGVNTEAFF | TRBJ1-1 | TRBD1 | TRBV3-1/TRBV3-2 | 15 | NA
TGTGCCAGTAGTCCAGGAGGACAGGGGCGGACCGGGGAGCTGTTTTTT | CASSPGGQGRTGELFF | TRBJ2-2 | TRBD1 | TRBV19 | 16 | NA
TGTGCCAGCAGTTTCTCGGGGGGGTATTCGGAGCAGTACTTC | CASSFSGGYSEQYF | TRBJ2-7 | TRBD2 | TRBV28 | 14 | NA
TGCAGCGTCAAAGGGACTAGCGGGATCAAGGGGAACACCGGGGAGCTGTTTTTT | CSVKGTSGIKGNTGELFF | TRBJ2-2 | TRBD2 | TRBV29-1 | 18 | NA
TGTGCCAGCAGCCAACCGACAGGGATAGGCACTGAAGCTTTCTTT | CASSQPTGIGTEAFF | TRBJ1-1 | TRBD1 | TRBV3-1/TRBV3-2 | 15 | NA
TGTGCCAGCAGTGAAGTTCACCCAAGCCAGCCCCAGCATTTT | CASSEVHPSQPQHF | TRBJ1-5 | NA | TRBV2 | 14 | few
TGCGCCAGCAGCGATGGACTCGGCGGGTTCACAGATACGCAGTATTTT | CASSDGLGGFTDTQYF | TRBJ2-3 | NA | TRBV5-1 | 16 | NA
TGTGCCAGCAGTAGAACCCCCGGGACACCCTACAATGAGCAGTTCTTC | CASSRTPGTPYNEQFF | TRBJ2-1 | NA | TRBV6-4 | 16 | NA
TGTGCCAGCAGTCCCTACGACAGGGTGGCTGGGGCCAACGTCCTGACTTTC | CASSPYDRVAGANVLTF | TRBJ2-6 | TRBD1 | TRBV28 | 17 | NA
TGCGCCAGCAGCCGCGAACCCCCCAGGGAGCAGTACTTC | CASSREPPREQYF | TRBJ2-7 | NA | TRBV4-1 | 13 | NA
TGTGCCAGCTCACCACCGTCACTAGCGGGAGGAGGAGAGACCCAGTACTTC | CASSPPSLAGGGETQYF | TRBJ2-5 | TRBD2 | TRBV18 | 17 | NA
TGCGCCAGCAGTGGACTCCGGGTAGGAACAGGCTACGAGCAGTACTTC | CASSGLRVGTGYEQYF | TRBJ2-7 | NA | TRBV10-1 | 16 | many
TGTGCCAGCAGCTTAGCGGCAGGGGCAACCTACGAGCAGTACTTC | CASSLAAGATYEQYF | TRBJ2-7 | NA | TRBV7-8 | 15 | NA
TGTGCCAGCAGCTTATCTCGACAGGGAAATGGCTACACCTTC | CASSLSRQGNGYTF | TRBJ1-2 | TRBD1 | TRBV7-2 | 14 | NA
TGTGCCAGCAGCTGGGGAGGAGGGAAGGACGAGCAGTACTTC | CASSWGGGKDEQYF | TRBJ2-7 | NA | TRBV7-9 | 14 | NA
TGTGCCAGCAGCGCAGGGAACTCTGGAAACACCATATATTTT | CASSAGNSGNTIYF | TRBJ1-3 | NA | TRBV9 | 14 | NA
TGCAGCGTACCCACGGGGCTAGCGGGAGAATGGCTCTACAATGAGCAGTTCTTC | CSVPTGLAGEWLYNEQFF | TRBJ2-1 | TRBD2 | TRBV29-1 | 18 | NA
TGTGCCACCAGTGAAGGACAGGGAATACAGCCCCAGCATTTT | CATSEGQGIQPQHF | TRBJ1-5 | TRBD1 | TRBV24-1 | 14 | NA
TGTGCCAGCAGACATCAGGGCGAGCGCAATCAGCCCCAGCATTTT | CASRHQGERNQPQHF | TRBJ1-5 | NA | TRBV2 | 15 | NA